A single T cell receptor (beta chain) is shown here with its context. These data come from a study of blood T cell repertoires in COVID-19. TCRdb's table, derived via immunoSEQ multiplex PCR, lists solely in-frame clones and lacks some. The table has approximately 350,000 clones, more than 75% seen once. In germline, CDR1 is SGHTA, CDR2 FQGNSA. V dropped 4 bases and J dropped 3; count of bases not matched to a gene: 6. The CDR3 covers 15 residues. The receptor's source is a woman under 30 who had recovered from COVID-19. This rearrangement joins TRBV7-2 to TRBJ1-5; 7 bases line up with TRBD1. Specimen: peripheral blood. CDR3 in amino acids: CASSSQGGINQPQHF. The CDR3 region has the DNA TGTGCCAGCAGCTCCCAGGGGGGTATCAATCAGCCCCAGCATTTT.